This T cell receptor beta chain was profiled in a study of T cells in Graves' hyperthyroidism and ophthalmopathy. As for the study in general: Blood from the periphery was taken at initial diagnosis, before any treatment. Study conclusions and caveats: Ophthalmopathy stood apart from stable hyperthyroidism in a 13 V-J model.

Using RNA transcripts as the source, TCR beta CDR3 regions were amplified. Carried out on the TCR CDR3, a first-round RT-PCR used the HTBI primer set. TCRdb processed the multiplex PCR reads anew with MiXCR; each CDR3 protein has one entry. The table lists 730,000 or so distinct CDR3 sequences, roughly 20% of them singletons. CDR1 SGHAT and CDR2 FQNNGV come from the germline V gene. Trimming took 4 bases from V and 3 from J; bases not matched to a gene: 4. The CDR3 has 16 amino acids. The hyperthyroidism patients had all been newly diagnosed, and their disease duration was under 2 months. Their ages ranged from 18 to 65 years. A few counts support this clonotype. The antigen remains unidentified.

What was sequenced was blood. This chain links TRBV11-2 with TRBJ2-6, with 9 nucleotides matching TRBD1. The TCR comes from a woman in her fifties or sixties with Graves' hyperthyroidism that later progressed to Graves' ophthalmopathy. The chain's CDR3 is CASSWDRAGGANVLTF. DNA of the CDR3: TGTGCCAGCAGCTGGGACAGGGCGGGTGGGGCCAACGTCCTGACTTTC.